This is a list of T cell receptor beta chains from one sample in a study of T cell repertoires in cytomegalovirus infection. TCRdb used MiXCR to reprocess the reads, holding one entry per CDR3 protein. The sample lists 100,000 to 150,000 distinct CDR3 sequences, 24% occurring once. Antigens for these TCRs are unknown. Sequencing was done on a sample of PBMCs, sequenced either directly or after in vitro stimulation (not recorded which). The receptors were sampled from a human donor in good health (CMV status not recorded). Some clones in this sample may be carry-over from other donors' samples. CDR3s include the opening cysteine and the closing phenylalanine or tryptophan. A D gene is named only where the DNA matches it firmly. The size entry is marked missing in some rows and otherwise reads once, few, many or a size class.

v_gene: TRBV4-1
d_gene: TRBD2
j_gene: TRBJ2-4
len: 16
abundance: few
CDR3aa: CASSQEGGDPRNIQYF
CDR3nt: TGCGCCAGCAGCCAAGAGGGGGGGGACCCCAGGAACATTCAGTACTTC

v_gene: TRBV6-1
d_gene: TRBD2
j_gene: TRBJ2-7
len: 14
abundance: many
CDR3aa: CASRGLAETYEQYF
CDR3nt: TGTGCCAGCAGGGGACTAGCGGAAACCTACGAGCAGTACTTC

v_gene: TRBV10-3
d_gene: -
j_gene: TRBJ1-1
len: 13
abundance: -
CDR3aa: CAISELGNTEAFF
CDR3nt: TGTGCCATCAGTGAGTTAGGAAACACTGAAGCTTTCTTT

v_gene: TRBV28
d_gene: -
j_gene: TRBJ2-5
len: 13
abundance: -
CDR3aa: CASSTGTLETQYF
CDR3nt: TGTGCCAGCAGTACCGGGACTTTGGAGACCCAGTACTTC

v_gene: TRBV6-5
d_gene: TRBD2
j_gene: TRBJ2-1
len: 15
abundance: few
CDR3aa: CASSYFAGVNNEQFF
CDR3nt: TGTGCCAGCAGTTATTTTGCGGGAGTCAACAATGAGCAGTTCTTC

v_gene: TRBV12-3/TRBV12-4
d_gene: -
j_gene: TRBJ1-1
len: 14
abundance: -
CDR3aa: CASSFLVGNTEAFF
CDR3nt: TGTGCCAGCAGTTTCTTAGTAGGGAACACTGAAGCTTTCTTT

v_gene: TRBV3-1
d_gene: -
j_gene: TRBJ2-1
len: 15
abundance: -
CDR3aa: CASSQDVGAGYEQFF
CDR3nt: TGTGCCAGCAGCCAAGACGTTGGGGCCGGATATGAGCAGTTCTTC

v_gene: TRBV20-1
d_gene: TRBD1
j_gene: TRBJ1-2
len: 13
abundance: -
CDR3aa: CSARIQGYGGYTF
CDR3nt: TGCAGTGCTAGAATACAGGGGTACGGGGGCTACACCTTC

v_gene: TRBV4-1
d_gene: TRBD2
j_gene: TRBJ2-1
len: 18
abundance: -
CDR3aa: CASSQGNRGLAGDNEQFF
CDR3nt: TGCGCCAGCAGCCAAGGGAACCGAGGACTAGCGGGGGACAATGAGCAGTTCTTC

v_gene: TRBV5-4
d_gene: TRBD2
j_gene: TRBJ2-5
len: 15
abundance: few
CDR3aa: CASSPRLADQETQYF
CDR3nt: TGTGCCAGCAGCCCGAGACTAGCGGACCAAGAGACCCAGTACTTC

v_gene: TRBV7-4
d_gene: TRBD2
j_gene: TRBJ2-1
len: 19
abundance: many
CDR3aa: CASSTAPSGLALGDNEQFF
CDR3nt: TGTGCCAGCAGCACCGCACCCTCGGGACTAGCGTTGGGGGACAATGAGCAGTTCTTC

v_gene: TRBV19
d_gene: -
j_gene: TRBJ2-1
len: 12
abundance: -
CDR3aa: CASSKYGDEQFF
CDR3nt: TGTGCCAGTAGTAAGTACGGGGATGAGCAGTTCTTC

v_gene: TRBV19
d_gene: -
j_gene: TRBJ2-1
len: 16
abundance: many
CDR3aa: CASKGSGKSSYNEQFF
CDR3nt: TGTGCCAGTAAAGGTAGCGGAAAAAGCTCCTACAATGAGCAGTTCTTC

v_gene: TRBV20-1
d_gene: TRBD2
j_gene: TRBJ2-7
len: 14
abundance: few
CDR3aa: CSAPGLAGIYEQYF
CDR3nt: TGCAGTGCTCCGGGACTAGCGGGAATCTACGAGCAGTACTTC

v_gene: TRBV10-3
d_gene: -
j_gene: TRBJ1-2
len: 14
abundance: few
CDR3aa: CAITPTDRNYGYTF
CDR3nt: TGTGCCATCACCCCCACCGACAGGAACTATGGCTACACCTTC

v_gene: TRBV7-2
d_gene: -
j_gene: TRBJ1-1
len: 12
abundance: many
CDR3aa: CASTNPGTEAFF
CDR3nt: TGTGCCAGCACGAACCCCGGCACTGAAGCTTTCTTT

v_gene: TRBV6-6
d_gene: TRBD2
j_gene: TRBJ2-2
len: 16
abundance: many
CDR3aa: CASRRTSGPNTGELFF
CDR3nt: TGTGCCAGCAGGAGGACTAGCGGGCCGAACACCGGGGAGCTGTTTTTT

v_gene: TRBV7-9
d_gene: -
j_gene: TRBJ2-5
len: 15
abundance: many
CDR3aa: CASSLALGLQETQYF
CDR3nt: TGTGCCAGCAGCTTAGCTCTCGGTTTACAAGAGACCCAGTACTTC

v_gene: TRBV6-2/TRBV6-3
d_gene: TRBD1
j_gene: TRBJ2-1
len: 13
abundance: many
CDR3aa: CASRPDRVNEQFF
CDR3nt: TGTGCCAGCAGACCGGACAGGGTGAATGAGCAGTTCTTC

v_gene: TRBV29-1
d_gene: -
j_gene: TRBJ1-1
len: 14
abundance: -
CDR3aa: CSGASEARRTEAFF
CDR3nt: TGCAGCGGAGCCTCCGAGGCTCGGCGGACTGAAGCTTTCTTT

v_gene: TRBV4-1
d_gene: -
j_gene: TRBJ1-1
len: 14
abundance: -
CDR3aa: CASSQPAGYTEAFF
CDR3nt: TGCGCCAGCAGCCAACCCGCAGGGTACACTGAAGCTTTCTTT

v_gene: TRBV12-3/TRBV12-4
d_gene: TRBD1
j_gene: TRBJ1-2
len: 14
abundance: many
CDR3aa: CASSFDRGNYGYTF
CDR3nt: TGTGCCAGCAGTTTTGACAGGGGGAACTATGGCTACACCTTC

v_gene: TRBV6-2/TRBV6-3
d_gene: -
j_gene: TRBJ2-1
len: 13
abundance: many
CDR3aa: CASSYSENNEQFF
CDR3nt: TGTGCCAGCAGTTACTCGGAGAACAATGAGCAGTTCTTC

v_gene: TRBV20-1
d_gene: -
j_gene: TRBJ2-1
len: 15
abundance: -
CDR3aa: CSARKGGGGLNEQFF
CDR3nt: TGCAGTGCTAGGAAGGGGGGGGGAGGGCTGAATGAGCAGTTCTTC

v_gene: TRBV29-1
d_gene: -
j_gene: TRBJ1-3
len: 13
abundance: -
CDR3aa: CSVPGQGGNTIYF
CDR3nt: TGCAGCGTCCCAGGACAAGGGGGAAACACCATATATTTT

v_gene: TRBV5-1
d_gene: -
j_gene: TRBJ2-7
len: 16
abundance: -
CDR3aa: CASSLASTVLTYEQYF
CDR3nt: TGCGCCAGCAGCTTGGCCTCGACAGTCTTAACCTACGAGCAGTACTTC

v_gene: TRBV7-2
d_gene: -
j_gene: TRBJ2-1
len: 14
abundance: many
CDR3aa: CASSPDPAYNEQFF
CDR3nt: TGTGCCAGCAGCCCCGACCCCGCCTACAATGAGCAGTTCTTC

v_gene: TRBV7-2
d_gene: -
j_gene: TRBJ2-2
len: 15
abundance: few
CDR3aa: CASSLRGRGTGELFF
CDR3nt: TGTGCCAGCAGCTTACGGGGGAGGGGGACCGGGGAGCTGTTTTTT

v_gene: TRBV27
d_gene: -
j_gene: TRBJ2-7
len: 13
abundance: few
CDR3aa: CASRGLGNYEQYF
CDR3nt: TGTGCCAGCAGGGGTCTGGGGAACTACGAGCAGTACTTC

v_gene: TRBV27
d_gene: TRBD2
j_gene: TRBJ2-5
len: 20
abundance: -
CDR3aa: CASSRRGPTTSGGHQETQYF
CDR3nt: TGTGCCAGCAGCCGCCGCGGGCCCACTACTAGCGGGGGACACCAAGAGACCCAGTACTTC

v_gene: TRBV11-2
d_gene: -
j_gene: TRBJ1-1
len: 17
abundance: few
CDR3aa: CASSLGSTGTAGTEAFF
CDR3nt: TGTGCCAGCAGCTTAGGTAGTACGGGGACCGCTGGGACTGAAGCTTTCTTT

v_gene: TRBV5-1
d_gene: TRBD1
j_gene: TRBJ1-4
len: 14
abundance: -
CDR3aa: CASSIGTGEGKLFF
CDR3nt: TGCGCCAGCAGCATCGGGACAGGAGAAGGAAAACTGTTTTTT

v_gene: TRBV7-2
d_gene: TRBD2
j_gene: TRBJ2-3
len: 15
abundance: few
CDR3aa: CASSLGGGREDTQYF
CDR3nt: TGTGCCAGCAGCTTAGGGGGGGGTCGGGAGGATACGCAGTATTTT

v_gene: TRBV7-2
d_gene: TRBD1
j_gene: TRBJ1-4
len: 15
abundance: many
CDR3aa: CASSKDAGGNEKLFF
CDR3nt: TGTGCCAGCAGCAAAGACGCAGGGGGAAATGAAAAACTGTTTTTT

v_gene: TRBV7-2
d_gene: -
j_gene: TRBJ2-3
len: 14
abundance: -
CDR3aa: CASGQPSSTDTQYF
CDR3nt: TGTGCCAGCGGGCAACCTTCAAGCACAGATACGCAGTATTTT

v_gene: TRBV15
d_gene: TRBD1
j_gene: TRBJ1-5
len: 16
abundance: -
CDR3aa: CATSRVLTGRNQPQHF
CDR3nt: TGTGCCACCAGCAGAGTCTTGACAGGGAGAAATCAGCCCCAGCATTTT

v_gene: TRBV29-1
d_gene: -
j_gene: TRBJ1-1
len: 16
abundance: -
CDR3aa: CSVEEEFYGLNTEAFF
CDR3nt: TGCAGCGTTGAAGAGGAATTTTACGGACTGAACACTGAAGCTTTCTTT

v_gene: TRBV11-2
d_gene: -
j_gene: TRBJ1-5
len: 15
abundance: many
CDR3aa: CASSPGQNSNQPQHF
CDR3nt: TGTGCCAGCAGCCCAGGGCAAAATAGCAATCAGCCCCAGCATTTT

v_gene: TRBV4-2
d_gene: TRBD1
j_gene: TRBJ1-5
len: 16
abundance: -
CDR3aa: CASSQEDRGGDQPQHF
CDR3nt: TGTGCCAGCAGCCAAGAAGACAGGGGGGGAGATCAGCCCCAGCATTTT

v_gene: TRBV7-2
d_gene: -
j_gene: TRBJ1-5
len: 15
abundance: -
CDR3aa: CASSLGGWNNQPQHF
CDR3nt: TGTGCCAGCAGCTTAGGAGGCTGGAACAATCAGCCCCAGCATTTT

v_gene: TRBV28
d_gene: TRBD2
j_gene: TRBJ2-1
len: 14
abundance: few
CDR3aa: CATGTSGSYNEQFF
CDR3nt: TGTGCCACGGGGACTAGCGGGAGCTACAATGAGCAGTTCTTC

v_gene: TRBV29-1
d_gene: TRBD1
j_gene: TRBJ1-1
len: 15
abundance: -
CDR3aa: CSVETHRGLNTEAFF
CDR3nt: TGCAGCGTTGAAACCCACAGGGGGCTGAACACTGAAGCTTTCTTT

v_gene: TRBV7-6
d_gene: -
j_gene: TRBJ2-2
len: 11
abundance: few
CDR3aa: CASSRGGELFF
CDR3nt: TGTGCCAGCAGTCGAGGGGGGGAGCTGTTTTTT

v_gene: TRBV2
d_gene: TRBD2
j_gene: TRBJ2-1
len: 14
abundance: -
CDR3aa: CASGRAGFYNEQFF
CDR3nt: TGTGCCAGCGGGAGAGCGGGATTTTACAATGAGCAGTTCTTC

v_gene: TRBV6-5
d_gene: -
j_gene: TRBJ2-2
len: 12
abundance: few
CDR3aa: CASSYRAGELFF
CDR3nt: TGTGCCAGCAGTTATCGAGCCGGGGAGCTGTTTTTT

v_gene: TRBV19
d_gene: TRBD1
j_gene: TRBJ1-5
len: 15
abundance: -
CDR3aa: CASNGQGISNQPQHF
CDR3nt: TGTGCCAGTAACGGACAGGGGATCAGCAATCAGCCCCAGCATTTT

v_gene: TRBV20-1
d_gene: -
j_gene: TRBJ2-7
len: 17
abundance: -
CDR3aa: CSASEVIRIEPSYEQYF
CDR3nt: TGCAGTGCTAGTGAAGTCATTCGGATAGAACCTTCGTACGAGCAGTACTTC

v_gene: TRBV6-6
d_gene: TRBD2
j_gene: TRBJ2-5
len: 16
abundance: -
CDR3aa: CASSRPGLAGGETQYF
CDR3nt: TGTGCCAGCAGCCGACCGGGACTAGCGGGAGGAGAGACCCAGTACTTC

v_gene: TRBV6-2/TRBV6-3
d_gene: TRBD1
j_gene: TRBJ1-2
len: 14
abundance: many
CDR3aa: CASSYSGQGPSYTF
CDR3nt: TGTGCCAGCAGTTACTCGGGACAGGGGCCGAGCTACACCTTC

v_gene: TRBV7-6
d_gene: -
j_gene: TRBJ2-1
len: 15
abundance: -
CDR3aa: CASRTSRARDNEQFF
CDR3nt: TGTGCCAGCCGGACGTCTAGGGCAAGGGACAATGAGCAGTTCTTC

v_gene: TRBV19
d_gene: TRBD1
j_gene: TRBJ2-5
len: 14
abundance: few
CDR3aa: CASRDGQGPETQYF
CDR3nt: TGTGCCAGTAGAGATGGACAGGGTCCAGAGACCCAGTACTTC

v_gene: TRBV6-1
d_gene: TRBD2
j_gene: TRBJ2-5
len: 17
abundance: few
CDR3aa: CASSKALAGWREETQYF
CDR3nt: TGTGCCAGCAGTAAGGCCCTAGCGGGATGGCGGGAAGAGACCCAGTACTTC

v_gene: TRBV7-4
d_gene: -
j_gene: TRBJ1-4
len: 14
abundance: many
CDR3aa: CASTVRPGDEKLFF
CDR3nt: TGTGCCAGCACGGTGAGACCGGGGGACGAAAAACTGTTTTTT

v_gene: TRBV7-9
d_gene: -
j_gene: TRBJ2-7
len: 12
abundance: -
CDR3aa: CASSLMANEQYF
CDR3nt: TGTGCCAGCAGCTTAATGGCCAACGAGCAGTACTTC

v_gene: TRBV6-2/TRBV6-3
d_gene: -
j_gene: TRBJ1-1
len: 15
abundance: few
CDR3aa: CASLSSDTWWTEAFF
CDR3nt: TGTGCCAGCCTCAGTTCGGACACCTGGTGGACTGAAGCTTTCTTT

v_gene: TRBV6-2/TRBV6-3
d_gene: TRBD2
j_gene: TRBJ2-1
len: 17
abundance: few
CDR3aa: CASSYGGGSANPNEQFF
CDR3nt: TGTGCCAGCAGTTACGGCGGGGGGTCGGCGAACCCCAATGAGCAGTTCTTC

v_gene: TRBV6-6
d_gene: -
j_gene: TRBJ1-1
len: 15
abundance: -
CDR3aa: CASSLRGQTNTEAFF
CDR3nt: TGTGCCAGCAGTCTGAGAGGACAGACGAACACTGAAGCTTTCTTT

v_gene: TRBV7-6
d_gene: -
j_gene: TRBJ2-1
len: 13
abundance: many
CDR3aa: CASSTGGYNEQFF
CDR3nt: TGTGCCAGCAGCACCGGCGGCTACAATGAGCAGTTCTTC

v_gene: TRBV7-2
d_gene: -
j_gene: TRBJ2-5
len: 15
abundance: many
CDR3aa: CASSLVSQRQETQYF
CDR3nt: TGTGCCAGCAGCTTAGTTTCTCAGCGGCAAGAGACCCAGTACTTC